These 15 T cell receptor beta chains share one sample of origin, sequenced in a study of CD4 T cells in relation to SARS-CoV-2 and coronaviruses. Data came from immunoSEQ multiplex PCR; TCRdb stores just in-frame clones and leaves some out. The sample records about 39,000 clones, more than 65% being singletons. These receptors' antigens are unknown. What was sequenced was memory CD4+ T cells from PBMCs, cultured in vitro. These receptors all stem from an adult with COVID-19.

V gene TRBV19 combines with J gene TRBJ2-1, with unresolved D. This CDR3 comprises 14 residues. Germline V lookup: CDR1 LNHDA, CDR2 SQIVND (reference sequence). Trimming left V 2 bases short and J 3 bases short, with 8 bases between. The CDR3 sequence is CASSIFYFYNEQFF. The CDR3 DNA reads as TGTGCCAGTAGTATATTCTACTTCTACAATGAGCAGTTCTTC.

The chain employs TRBV6-5 and TRBJ1-2, with a weak D call TRBD1 (5 bases). Trimming took off 6 bases at V and 12 bases at J, with 20 bases between the two ends. Germline V gene sequence: CDR1 MNHEY, CDR2 SVGAGI. There are 13 residues in the CDR3. This CDR3 reads CASSPGVWAGDTF. For the CDR3, the DNA is TGTGCCAGCAGCCCGGGGGTTTGGGCGGGGGACACCTTC.

This sequence joins TRBV6-5 and TRBJ1-6; D is unclear. Per germline, CDR1 MNHEY and CDR2 SVGAGI. CDR3 size: 14 residues. The V gene lost 9 bases and the J gene lost 5 bases, with 14 bases spanning the gap. CDR3 amino acids: CASNTAGNNSPLHF. The CDR3 nucleotides are TGTGCCAGTAATACCGCCGGGAATAATTCACCCCTCCACTTT.

The chain links TRBV6-5 to TRBJ1-5; tentative D call: TRBD1 (6 bases). The CDR3 totals 15 residues. V was trimmed by 6 bases and J by 6 bases, leaving 18 bases between them. Germline V gives CDR1 MNHEY, CDR2 SVGAGI. Here the CDR3 reads CASRIREGVGQPQHF. CDR3 coding DNA: TGTGCCAGCAGAATCCGGGAGGGGGTGGGTCAGCCCCAGCATTTT.

The chain uses TRBV4-1 and TRBJ1-3; D may be TRBD1 (5 bases). Trimming shortened V by 2 bases and J by 1 base, and 12 bases separated the two germline ends. CDR1 is MGHRA and CDR2 is YSYEKL in the germline V gene. This CDR3 region has 16 residues. The CDR3 region is CASSQPLGGSGNTIYF. In nucleotides, the CDR3 is TGCGCCAGCAGCCAACCCCTGGGGGGATCTGGAAACACCATATATTTT.

The V gene is TRBV27, the J gene TRBJ2-4; TRBD2 might be the D (6 bases). The germline V gene encodes CDR1 MNHEY and CDR2 SMNVEV (reference sequence). The CDR3 length is 14 residues. V lost 8 bases and J 6 bases, leaving 17 bases between the germline ends. The DNA of the CDR3 is TGTGCCAGCTTGCCCTCGGGGCGGGGAAACATTCAGTACTTC. This translates into CASLPSGRGNIQYF.

The rearrangement joins TRBV9 to TRBJ2-2, with 9 nucleotides matching TRBD1. The CDR3 contains 15 residues. The V gene end was trimmed by 0 bases and the J gene end by 6 bases; junction bases not matched to a gene: 3. The germline CDR1 and CDR2 sequences are SGDLS and YYNGEE. The CDR3 DNA is TGTGCCAGCAGCGTAGAACAGGGGGCGTCCGGGGAGCTGTTTTTT. It yields the protein CASSVEQGASGELFF. Looking up the rest from reference TRBV9 and TRBJ2-2 gives the full variable domain: DSGVTQTPKHLITATGQRVTLRCSPRSGDLSVYWYQQSLDQGLQFLIQYYNGEERAKGNILERFSAQQFPDLHSELNLSSLELGDSALYFCASSVEQGASGELFFGEGSRLTVL.

This clone has just one count. The chain joins TRBV30 to TRBJ1-3, with a weak D call TRBD1 (6 bases). The CDR3 contains 16 residues. V gave up 5 bases and J gave up 0 bases, with 17 bases separating them. CDR1 is GTSNPN and CDR2 is SVGIG in the germline V gene (reference sequence). CDR3 DNA sequence: TGTGCCTGGGACCTACGGGCAGGGGTCTCTGGAAACACCATATATTTT. It translates to CAWDLRAGVSGNTIYF.

This clone appeared a few times. The rearrangement joins TRBV18 to TRBJ2-7; tentatively, D is TRBD1 (7 bases). The CDR3 is 14 amino acids. Germline loops: CDR1 KGHSH, CDR2 LQKENI. V shed 5 bases and J shed 6 bases, with 17 bases lying between them. Written as DNA, the CDR3 is TGTGCCAGCTCATCGTCTCAGGGGGGCCGCGAGCAGTACTTC. It translates to CASSSSQGGREQYF. Based on the CDR3 plus reference TRBV18 and TRBJ2-7, the full variable domain is NAGVMQNPRHLVRRRGQEARLRCSPMKGHSHVYWYRQLPEEGLKFMVYLQKENIIDESGMPKERFSAEFPKEGPSILRIQQVVRGDSAAYFCASSSSQGGREQYFGPGTRLTVT.

The gene calls are TRBV2 and TRBJ2-3; unclear D gene. Trimming stripped 6 bases from V and 6 bases from J, with 16 bases between. Looked up from germline, CDR1 is SNHLY and CDR2 is FYNNEI. CDR3 length: 14 residues. The CDR3 region is CASSILSGADTQYF. The CDR3 bases are TGTGCCAGCAGCATTCTGAGTGGAGCGGATACGCAGTATTTT.

The rearrangement links TRBV5-8 to TRBJ2-3; 12 bases are shared with TRBD1. The ends lost 0 bases at V and 6 bases at J; junction bases unmatched: 8. Germline CDR1 and CDR2: SGHTS and YDEGEE. CDR3 length: 17 residues. The CDR3 protein is CASSLGGTGGALDTQYF. The CDR3 nucleotides are TGTGCCAGCAGCTTGGGTGGGACAGGGGGCGCCCTCGATACGCAGTATTTT.

This chain uses TRBV5-4 with TRBJ2-1; 10 positions match TRBD1. Trimming removed 2 bases from V and 4 bases from J; junction bases left unmatched: 9. CDR1 is SGHNT and CDR2 is YYREEE in the germline V gene (reference sequence). The CDR3 loop spans 17 amino acids. The DNA of the CDR3 is TGTGCCAGCAGCTTTATTCGGAGGACAGGGGGATACAATGAGCAGTTCTTC. This sequence encodes CASSFIRRTGGYNEQFF.

This clone is categorized as medium-sized. The CDR3 loop reads CASSRFEASGTDTQYF. For the CDR3, the DNA is TGTGCCAGCAGCCGCTTTGAGGCCAGTGGCACAGATACGCAGTATTTT. The chain recombines TRBV3-1 (or the pseudogene TRBV3-2) with TRBJ2-3; no definite D call. The V and J ends lost 4 bases and 1 base respectively, with 15 bases between them. Looked up from germline, CDR1 is LGHDT and CDR2 is YNNKEL (reference sequence). This CDR3 has 16 residues.

The chain employs TRBV10-1 and TRBJ2-7, with D perhaps matching TRBD2 (5 bases). Between the trimmed V and J ends, which lost 0 bases and 7 bases, there was a span of 34 bases. This CDR3 is built from 21 residues. Germline loops: CDR1 WNHNN, CDR2 SYGVQD (reference sequence). CDR3 protein: CASSESLRWTFNDLRASEQYF. The CDR3 region has the DNA TGCGCCAGCAGTGAGTCTTTAAGGTGGACTTTCAACGACCTACGAGCAAGTGAGCAGTACTTC.

The rearrangement joins TRBV7-9 to TRBJ2-1, with D unclear. The CDR3 totals 13 residues. V shed 1 base and J shed 15 bases, with 16 bases lying between them. From germline, CDR1 is SEHNR and CDR2 FQNEAQ (reference sequence). The DNA of the CDR3 is TGTGCCAGCAGCTTAGTCGACCCCCGGTGGCCGTTCTTC. This gives the protein CASSLVDPRWPFF.